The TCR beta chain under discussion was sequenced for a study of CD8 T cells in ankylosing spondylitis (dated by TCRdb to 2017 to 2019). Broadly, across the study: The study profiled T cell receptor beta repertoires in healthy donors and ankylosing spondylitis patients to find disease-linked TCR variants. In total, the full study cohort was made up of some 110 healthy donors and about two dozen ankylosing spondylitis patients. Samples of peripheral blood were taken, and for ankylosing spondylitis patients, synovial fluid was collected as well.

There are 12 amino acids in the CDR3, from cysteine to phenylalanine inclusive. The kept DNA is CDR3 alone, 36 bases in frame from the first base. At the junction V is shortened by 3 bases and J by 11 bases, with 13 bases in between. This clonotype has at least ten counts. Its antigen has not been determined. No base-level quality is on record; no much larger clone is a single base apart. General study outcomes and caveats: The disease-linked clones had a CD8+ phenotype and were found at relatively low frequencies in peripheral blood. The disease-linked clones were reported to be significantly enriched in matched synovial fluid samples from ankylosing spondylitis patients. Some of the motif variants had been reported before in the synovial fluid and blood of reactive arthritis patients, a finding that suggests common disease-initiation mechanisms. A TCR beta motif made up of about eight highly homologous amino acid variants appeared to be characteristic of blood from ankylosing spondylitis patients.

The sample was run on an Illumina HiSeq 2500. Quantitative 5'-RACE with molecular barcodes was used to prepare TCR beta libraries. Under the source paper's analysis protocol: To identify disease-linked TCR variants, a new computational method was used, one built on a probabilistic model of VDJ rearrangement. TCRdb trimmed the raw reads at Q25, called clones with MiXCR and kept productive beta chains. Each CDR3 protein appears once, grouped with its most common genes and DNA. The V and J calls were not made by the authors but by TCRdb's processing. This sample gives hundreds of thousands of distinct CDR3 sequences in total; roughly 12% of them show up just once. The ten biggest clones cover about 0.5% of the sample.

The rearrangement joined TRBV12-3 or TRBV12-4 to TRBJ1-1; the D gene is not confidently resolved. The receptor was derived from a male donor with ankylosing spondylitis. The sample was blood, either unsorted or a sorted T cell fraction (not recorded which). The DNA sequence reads TGTGCCAGCAGTTTCCGGCATGCCGAGGCTTTCTTT. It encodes CASSFRHAEAFF.